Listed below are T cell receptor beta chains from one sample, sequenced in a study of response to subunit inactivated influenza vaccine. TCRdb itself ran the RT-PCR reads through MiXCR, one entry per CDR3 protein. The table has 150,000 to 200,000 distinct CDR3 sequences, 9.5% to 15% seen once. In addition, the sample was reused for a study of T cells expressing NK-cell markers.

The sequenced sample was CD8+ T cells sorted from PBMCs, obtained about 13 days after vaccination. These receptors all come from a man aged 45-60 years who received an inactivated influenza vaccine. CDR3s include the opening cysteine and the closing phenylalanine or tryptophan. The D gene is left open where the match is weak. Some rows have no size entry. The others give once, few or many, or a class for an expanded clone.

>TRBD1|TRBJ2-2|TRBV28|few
TGTGCCAGCAGTCTCCCGGACAGGGGGAACACCGGGGAGCTGTTTTTT
CASSLPDRGNTGELFF
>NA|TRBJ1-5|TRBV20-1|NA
TGCAGTGCTAGAGATGGACACGCTCGGCTTAATCAGCCCCAGCATTTT
CSARDGHARLNQPQHF
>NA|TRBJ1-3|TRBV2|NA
TGTGCCAGCAGTGGAACAGCGTGGGACACCATATATTTT
CASSGTAWDTIYF
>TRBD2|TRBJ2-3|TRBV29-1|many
TGCAGCGTTGAAGTCTTACTAGCGGGGGGGCTTGTCACAGATACGCAGTATTTT
CSVEVLLAGGLVTDTQYF
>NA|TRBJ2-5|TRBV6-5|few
TGTGCCAGCAGTTACTCGAATCAGTACGGGCCAGAGACCCAGTACTTC
CASSYSNQYGPETQYF
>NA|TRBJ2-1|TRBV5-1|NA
TGCGCCAGCAGCTTGGAAAGCGCGTACTACAATGAGCAGTTCTTC
CASSLESAYYNEQFF
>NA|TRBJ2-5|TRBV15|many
TGTGCCACCAGCAGAGATATGGAGGAAGAGACCCAGTACTTC
CATSRDMEEETQYF
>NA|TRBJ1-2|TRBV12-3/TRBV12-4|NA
TGTGCCAGCAGTTTAGTAGGGGGGGGGTATGGCTACACCTTC
CASSLVGGGYGYTF
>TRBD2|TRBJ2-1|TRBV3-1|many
TGTGCCAGCAGCCATAGCGGGAGGAATCTTAATGAGCAGTTCTTC
CASSHSGRNLNEQFF
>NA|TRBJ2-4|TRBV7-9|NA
TGTGCCAGCAGCTCCCCTGAAACGGACACCAAAAACATTCAGTACTTC
CASSSPETDTKNIQYF
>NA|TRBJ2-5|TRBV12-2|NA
TGTGCAAGTCGCTTAGCGGGAGGGTCGAGTTTGGGCTTCCAAGAGACCCAGTACTTC
CASRLAGGSSLGFQETQYF
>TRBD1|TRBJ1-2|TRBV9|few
TGTGCCAGCAGCCCTGGGACAGGGGAAGGCTACACCTTC
CASSPGTGEGYTF
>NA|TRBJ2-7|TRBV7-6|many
TGTGCCAGCAGCCCACAGGAAAACGAGCAGTACTTC
CASSPQENEQYF
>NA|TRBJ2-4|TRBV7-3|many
TGTGCCAGCAGCTTAAATCCCAGGGTTGAAGCCAAAAACATTCAGTACTTC
CASSLNPRVEAKNIQYF
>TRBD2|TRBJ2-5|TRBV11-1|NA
TGTGCCAGCAGCTTAGCGCCCGGAGGTAGCGGGAGTTGGGAGACCCAGTACTTC
CASSLAPGGSGSWETQYF
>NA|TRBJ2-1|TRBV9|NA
TGTGCCAGCAGCGTAGTGGTAGGGAACTACAATGAGCAGTTCTTC
CASSVVVGNYNEQFF
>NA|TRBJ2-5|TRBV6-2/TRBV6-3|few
TGTGCCAGCAGTCCACGATACTCCCCCAGCCGAGGCGCAGACAGGGAGACCCAGTACTTC
CASSPRYSPSRGADRETQYF